These 22 T cell receptor beta chains were all obtained from the same sample, sequenced in a study of spatial heterogeneity in lung cancer. Using its own MiXCR run on the 5' RACE reads, TCRdb lists one record per CDR3 protein. The sample contains over 14,000 distinct CDR3 sequences, roughly 4% of which appear only once. Time point meaning: sample taken at primary tumor resection. The specimen comprised normal lung tissue next to the tumor, sampled at surgery. These receptors were collected from a male donor with early-stage non-small cell lung cancer.

This clonotype was counted at least ten times. This beta chain turned up in a library designed for alpha chains; as an off-target read, its abundance says little. The CDR3 reads CASSFSPGLDTQYF. CDR3 DNA sequence: TGTGCCAGCAGTTTCAGTCCGGGGTTAGATACGCAGTATTTT. The chain carries TRBV12-3 or TRBV12-4 and TRBJ2-3, with D possibly being TRBD2 (5 bases). Trimming took 3 bases from V and 5 from J, leaving 12 bases between them. The CDR3 covers 14 residues.

There are many counts of this clonotype. This beta chain is a stray read from a library made for alpha chains; its abundance is not meaningful. The J gene is TRBJ1-2, the V gene TRBV10-1, with 11 positions matching TRBD1. CDR3 length: 15 amino acids. The germline gives CDR1 WNHNN, CDR2 SYGVQD (reference sequence). V lost 10 bases, J lost 4 bases, and 11 bases stayed unmatched. The CDR3 bases are TGCGCCACCCCGTCACCCGGACAGGGGGCCTATGGCTACACCTTC. Translated, it gives CATPSPGQGAYGYTF.

This clonotype has ten or more counts. The library was built for alpha chains, so this beta chain is an off-target read and its size means little. The chain joins TRBV4-1 to TRBJ2-7; possibly TRBD1 or TRBD2 for D (5 bases each). V was shortened by 0 bases and J by 2 bases, with 17 bases between the two germline ends. Germline CDR1 and CDR2: MGHRA and YSYEKL. The length of the CDR3 is 17 residues. CDR3 nucleotide sequence: TGCGCCAGCAGCCAAGATGAATGGCAGGGAGAAACCTACGAGCAGTACTTC. Its protein is CASSQDEWQGETYEQYF.

This clonotype was counted at least ten times. For a library built for alpha chains, this beta chain is a stray read; little rests on its size. J is TRBJ2-2 and V is TRBV7-9, with 7 positions matching TRBD2. This CDR3 region has 15 residues. Germline CDR1 is SEHNR and CDR2 is FQNEAQ (reference sequence). The V segment lost 2 bases and the J segment 2 bases; nucleotides outside the gene matches: 2. CDR3 amino acids: CASSLRDYNTGELFF. The CDR3 bases are TGTGCCAGCAGCTTACGGGACTACAACACCGGGGAGCTGTTTTTT. Full variable domain (outside the CDR3, taken from reference TRBV7-9 and TRBJ2-2): DTGVSQNPRHKITKRGQNVTFRCDPISEHNRLYWYRQTLGQGPEFLTYFQNEAQLEKSRLLSDRFSAERPKGSFSTLEIQRTEQGDSAMYLCASSLRDYNTGELFFGEGSRLTVL.

At least ten counts were recorded for this clonotype. Little can be read into the size of this beta chain, an off-target read in a library designed for alpha chains. The chain uses TRBV20-1 and TRBJ2-7; TRBD1 matches 9 bases. The junction had 6 bases not matched to a gene; V was cut back by 6 bases and J by 3 bases. Germline-derived CDR1 and CDR2 are DFQATT and SNEGSKA (reference sequence). This CDR3 is 13 amino acids long. As DNA, the CDR3 is TGCAGTGCAAGGACAGGGGCCAACTACGAGCAGTACTTC. Encoded protein: CSARTGANYEQYF.

This clonotype was seen at least ten times. The library was built for alpha chains, so this beta chain is an off-target read and its size means little. J is TRBJ2-7 and V is TRBV4-1, with 9 bases aligning to TRBD1. After removal of 1 base from V and 3 bases from J, the junction contained 4 bases not matched to a gene. Germline loops: CDR1 MGHRA, CDR2 YSYEKL. This CDR3 region has 15 residues. The CDR3 reads CASSQVGQGHYEQYF. DNA of the CDR3: TGCGCCAGCAGCCAAGTAGGACAGGGGCACTACGAGCAGTACTTC.

This clonotype rates as medium-sized. A library prepared for alpha chains yielded this beta chain as an off-target read; its size is of little meaning. The rearrangement joins TRBV30 to TRBJ2-7; 13 nucleotides match TRBD2. This CDR3 is built from 22 residues. J lost 1 base, V lost 0 bases, and 21 bases had no gene match. Germline CDR1 and CDR2: GTSNPN and SVGIG (reference sequence). CDR3 coding DNA: TGTGCCTGGAGTGTCACCCGACGGTGGTTTAGGACTAGCGGGAGACTTTCCTACGAGCAGTACTTC. Residues: CAWSVTRRWFRTSGRLSYEQYF.

Ten or more counts support this clonotype. Because the library targeted alpha chains, this beta chain is an off-target read whose size means little. The V call is TRBV9, the J call TRBJ1-5, with D possibly TRBD1 on 5 matching bases. From germline, CDR1 is SGDLS and CDR2 YYNGEE. Trimming took 4 bases from V and 5 from J, leaving 13 bases between them. The length of the CDR3 is 14 residues. The DNA for the CDR3 is TGTGCCAGCAGCTCAGAGCAGGGAGATCAGCCCCAGCATTTT. This codes for CASSSEQGDQPQHF.

This clonotype is judged medium-sized (0.01 to 0.1%). A library made for alpha chains picked up this beta chain off target, so its size means little. The chain carries TRBV7-2 and TRBJ1-2; the D is unclear. The CDR3 spans 14 residues. Per the germline V gene, CDR1 is SGHTA and CDR2 is FQGNSA. V was cut by 5 bases and J by 2 bases, with 12 bases left in between. Written as DNA, the CDR3 is TGTGCCAGCAGCACTCCGACGGAAAACTATGGCTACACCTTC. As protein: CASSTPTENYGYTF.

Many counts were recorded for this clonotype. With the library built for alpha chains, this beta chain is off target and its frequency is not meaningful. The V and J genes are TRBV11-3 and TRBJ1-4; a weak D match, TRBD1 (6 bases). Looked up from germline, CDR1 is SGHNT and CDR2 is YENEEA. The CDR3 runs to 14 residues. V was cut by 5 bases and J by 4 bases, with 11 bases left in between. DNA for the CDR3: TGTGCCAGCAGCCGAGGACAGAATAATGAAAAACTGTTTTTT. It yields the protein CASSRGQNNEKLFF.

This clonotype was detected ten times or more. This beta chain is off target for a library built for alpha chains, so its abundance means little. The V gene is TRBV7-9, the J gene TRBJ2-1; TRBD2 matches 13 bases. The V gene end was trimmed by 5 bases and the J gene end by 8 bases; junction bases not matched to a gene: 6. Germline-derived CDR1 and CDR2 are SEHNR and FQNEAQ (reference sequence). This CDR3 region has 15 residues. The CDR3 protein is CASSPGLAGVDEQFF. CDR3 in DNA: TGTGCCAGCAGCCCTGGACTAGCGGGAGTAGATGAGCAGTTCTTC. Full variable domain (rest looked up from reference TRBV7-9 and TRBJ2-1): DTGVSQNPRHKITKRGQNVTFRCDPISEHNRLYWYRQTLGQGPEFLTYFQNEAQLEKSRLLSDRFSAERPKGSFSTLEIQRTEQGDSAMYLCASSPGLAGVDEQFFGPGTRLTVL.

This clonotype was recorded many times. Since the library was made to target alpha chains, this beta chain is a stray read and its abundance is not meaningful. V and J are TRBV6-6 and TRBJ1-3; D uncertain. The CDR3 length is 15 residues. V lost 6 bases to trimming and J lost 0 bases, with 12 bases between them. Germline CDR1 and CDR2: MNHNY and SVGAGI (reference sequence). CDR3 DNA sequence: TGTGCCAGCAGCCCCAGCGTTGGCTCTGGAAACACCATATATTTT. The encoded protein is CASSPSVGSGNTIYF.

This clonotype was seen at least ten times. This beta chain lies outside the target of a library built for alpha chains; its clone size means little. This chain links TRBV12-3 or TRBV12-4 with TRBJ2-6; D is ambiguous. This CDR3 is 15 amino acids long. Deletions cut 6 bases from V and 0 bases from J, with 9 bases between. CDR3 DNA: TGTGCCAGCAGCCCCAGGAGCTCTGGGGCCAACGTCCTGACTTTC. Translating it yields CASSPRSSGANVLTF.

This clonotype was seen many times. With the library built for alpha chains, this beta chain is off target and its frequency is not meaningful. This chain uses TRBV3-1 with TRBJ2-1; 11 nucleotides align to TRBD2. Germline CDR1 LGHDT, CDR2 YNNKEL (reference sequence). This CDR3 has 15 amino acids. J lost 4 bases, V lost 3 bases, and 2 bases had no gene match. CDR3 amino acids: CASSHLAGGYNEQFF. DNA of the CDR3: TGTGCCAGCAGCCACTTAGCGGGAGGGTACAATGAGCAGTTCTTC.

This clonotype came up many times. As an off-target read in a library built for alpha chains, this beta chain has a frequency of little significance. This chain joins TRBV11-2 and TRBJ1-1, with a tentative D call TRBD1 (6 bases). There are 14 residues in the CDR3. Germline CDR1 and CDR2: SGHAT and FQNNGV. The germline V and J ends were trimmed by 1 base and 5 bases, with 11 bases remaining between them. In DNA, the CDR3 is TGTGCCAGCAGCTTAGTAAGGGGGGATACTGAAGCTTTCTTT. Residues: CASSLVRGDTEAFF.

Within the sample, this clonotype is medium-sized (0.01 to 0.1%). Little can be read into the size of this beta chain, an off-target read in a library designed for alpha chains. The rearrangement joins TRBV10-3 to TRBJ2-2; 11 bases match TRBD1. V lost 0 bases to trimming and J lost 5 bases; unmatched junction nucleotides: 8. CDR3 length equals 18 residues. Germline loops: CDR1 ENHRY, CDR2 SYGVKD. The CDR3 DNA reads TGTGCCATCAGTGAGTCCGTGGACAGGGGGCTTCTTACCGGGGAGCTGTTTTTT. It is translated as CAISESVDRGLLTGELFF.

This clonotype was observed at least ten times. This beta chain turned up in a library designed for alpha chains; as an off-target read, its abundance says little. This chain connects TRBV29-1 to TRBJ2-5; D perhaps matches TRBD2 (6 bases). CDR1 SQVTM and CDR2 ANQGSEA come from the germline V gene. V gave up 7 bases and J gave up 3 bases, with 6 bases separating them. This CDR3 spans 10 amino acids. CDR3: CSGGEETQYF. The DNA for the CDR3 is TGCAGCGGGGGGGAAGAGACCCAGTACTTC.

This clonotype was seen repeatedly, ten times or more. This beta chain slipped into a library made for alpha chains as a stray read, so its size is not meaningful. The DNA for the CDR3 is TGTGCCAGCAGTTTCGGTGGGGCCAACGTCCTGACTTTC. Translated: CASSFGGANVLTF. This sequence joins TRBV28 and TRBJ2-6; no firm D call. The germline V gene encodes CDR1 MDHEN and CDR2 SYDVKM. There are 13 residues in the CDR3. Deletions cut 3 bases from V and 3 bases from J, with 3 bases between.

This clonotype appeared many times. A library made for alpha chains picked up this beta chain off target, so its size means little. V is TRBV7-2 and J is TRBJ2-5; a possible D gene is TRBD2 (6 bases). Germline values: CDR1 SGHTA, CDR2 FQGNSA. The V gene lost 3 bases and the J gene lost 5 bases, with 28 bases spanning the gap. The CDR3 is made up of 19 amino acids. The CDR3 DNA reads as TGTGCCAGCAGCTTGGCGCCCCTTTATGGCGGAGGGGTACGGGAGACCCAGTACTTC. It is translated as CASSLAPLYGGGVRETQYF.

This clonotype was detected many times. This beta chain is an unintended read in a library built for alpha chains; its size means little. The CDR3 here is CSALRGLADGDTQYF. DNA for the CDR3: TGCAGTGCCCTTAGGGGTCTAGCGGATGGAGATACCCAGTACTTC. The chain carries TRBV20-1 and TRBJ2-5, with 7 bases that match TRBD2. Unmatched junction bases numbered 18, after V lost 6 bases and J lost 8 bases. Germline CDR1 DFQATT, CDR2 SNEGSKA (reference sequence). The CDR3 has 15 amino acids.

This clonotype has ten or more counts. This beta chain was picked up by a library intended for alpha chains and is off target, so its count carries little meaning. The gene calls are TRBV29-1 and TRBJ1-2, with TRBD1 matching 7 bases. The germline CDR1 and CDR2 sequences are SQVTM and ANQGSEA. The CDR3 extends over 13 amino acids. The ends lost 1 base at V and 4 bases at J; junction bases unmatched: 3. The DNA of the CDR3 is TGCAGCGTTGAAGCCGGGGACAGCTATGGCTACACCTTC. Translation gives CSVEAGDSYGYTF. The variable domain in full, with the rest retrieved from reference TRBV29-1 and TRBJ1-2, is SAVISQKPSRDICQRGTSLTIQCQVDSQVTMMFWYRQQPGQSLTLIATANQGSEATYESGFVIDKFPISRPNLTFSTLTVSNMSPEDSSIYLCSVEAGDSYGYTFGSGTRLTVV.

This clonotype came up many times. This beta chain came through as a stray read in a library set up for alpha chains, and its size says little. This chain joins TRBV28 and TRBJ2-1; D uncertain. Trimming removed 3 bases from V and 3 bases from J, with 6 bases in between. This CDR3 is 13 amino acids long. Germline values: CDR1 MDHEN, CDR2 SYDVKM. The CDR3 sequence is CASSFWVYNEQFF. The CDR3 nucleotides are TGTGCCAGCAGTTTTTGGGTCTACAATGAGCAGTTCTTC.